This TCR beta chain was identified during a study of blood T cell repertoires in COVID-19 (dated by TCRdb to 2020 to 2022). About the investigation overall: Samples from collaborators originated in the United States, Italy and Spain and spanned both the acute and convalescent phases of COVID-19. The sample metadata nearly always contained a de-identified subject ID, COVID-19 status, age in years and sex. The repertoires were released in a freely available public database meant as a resource for research on the immune response to SARS-CoV-2. Subjects who had been exposed to COVID-19, were actively infected with it, or had recovered from it provided the deeply sampled blood TCRbeta repertoires that made up the dataset. Where available, HLA class I and class II types were taken from metadata supplied by the sample provider and were not determined by assay-based typing. Samples came from the ongoing ImmuneRACE study (first 160 participants) plus 1,254 subjects from 6 global collaborators. The prospective study material was composed of cDNA or gDNA derived from T cells, B-cell-depleted T cells, or PBMCs. Paper-wide results and their limitations: The quantity of clinical and demographic metadata differed by source and by participant and was supplied without curation.

TCRbeta CDR3 regions were amplified from genomic DNA by means of the immunoSEQ Assay, a bias-controlled multiplex PCR. The study's own analysis went as follows. The number of nucleated cells in each sample was estimated from the amplification of reference gene primers within the assay. To quantify the absolute abundance of each unique TCRbeta CDR3 rearrangement, sequence reads were collapsed and filtered. Productive Simpson clonality was computed per sample as the square root of Simpson's diversity index over productive rearrangements. Sourced from immuneACCESS, this table was stored by TCRdb with only in-frame sequences that have V and J called. A share of the clones is absent; for the studies checked, an unresolved V gene accounts for under half, and the remainder has no known explanation. V, J and clone size are those of that table, while D and trimming were read from the DNA. The sample contains some 25,000 clones, around 92% of them found a single time. Roughly 32% of the sample lies in the top ten.

The collaborating institutions used their own protocols to collect whole blood in K2EDTA tubes. Collaborator samples were shipped for TCRbeta analysis as frozen whole blood, isolated PBMCs, or DNA extracted from either sample type. V loses 3 bases, J loses 6 bases, and the germline ends lie 15 bases apart. The CDR3 runs 15 amino acids, cysteine and phenylalanine included. Just CDR3 DNA is preserved here, 45 bases in frame from base 1. In the germline V gene (reference sequence), CDR1 corresponds to LNHDA and CDR2 to SQIVND. Note on this clone: What antigen it recognizes has not been identified. Within one base of it there is no much larger clone, and no base qualities were kept.

Material for sequencing was peripheral blood. This receptor chain uses TRBV19 and TRBJ1-5; no confident D gene assignment can be made. This clonotype originated in a man in his 70s with active COVID-19. The CDR3 region reads CASSITAGSSQPQHF. The nucleotide sequence is given as TGTGCCAGTAGTATTACGGCGGGATCCAGTCAGCCCCAGCATTTT. Here the CDR3 is joined to the reference TRBV19 and TRBJ1-5 genes, and the full variable domain is: DGGITQSPKYLFRKEGQNVTLSCEQNLNHDAMYWYRQDPGQGLRLIYYSQIVNDFQKGDIAEGYSVSREKKESFPLTVTSAQKNPTAFYLCASSITAGSSQPQHFGDGTRLSIL.